The sequence of this T cell receptor (beta chain) was determined in a study of T-cell reconstitution after alpha-beta-depleted transplantation in children. There are many counts of this clonotype. Germline lookup yields CDR1 SQVTM and CDR2 ANQGSEA. Trimming removed 7 bases at V and 2 bases at J, with 13 bases between. The CDR3 is made up of 13 amino acids. Library preparation (for TCRbeta) was performed with unique molecular identifiers. TCRdb re-derived calls from the PCR reads in MiXCR, one entry per CDR3 protein. Of hundreds of thousands of distinct CDR3 sequences in the sample, 7.5% to 9.5% were seen once.

The material sequenced was PBMCs, mostly from graft donor cells, taken 360 days after TCRalphabeta/CD19-depleted stem cell transplant. V gene TRBV29-1 combines with J gene TRBJ2-3; D possibly corresponds to TRBD2 (7 bases). The clonotype was recovered from a male patient aged 2-10 years who had a stem cell transplant for acute myeloid leukemia, so the T cells may come from the graft donor. CDR3 bases: TGCAGCGGGGGGGGACACCTCACAGATACGCAGTATTTT. Its translation: CSGGGHLTDTQYF.